This is a list of T cell receptor beta chains from one sample in a study of T cell repertoires in cytomegalovirus infection. Their target antigens are unknown. TCRdb analysed the reads with MiXCR anew, one entry per CDR3 protein. The sample lists roughly 920,000 distinct CDR3 sequences; around 32% were seen once. Sequenced here: cultured CD8+ T cells from PBMCs, sampled from culture after CMV antigen stimulation. These receptors originate from a human donor in good health (CMV status not recorded). Some clones in this sample may be carry-over from other donors' samples. The CDR3 runs from the conserved cysteine through the conserved F or W. The D gene is left open where the match is weak. The size of a clone is reported for some rows only, either as once, few or many, or as a class for expanded clones.

clone size: NA; D gene: NA; J gene: TRBJ1-4; V gene: TRBV7-6; CDR3 DNA: TGTGCCAGCAGCCGGATCGAGGGCCCATTTCGCGATGAAAAACTGTTTTTT; CDR3 protein: CASSRIEGPFRDEKLFF
clone size: NA; D gene: NA; J gene: TRBJ1-5; V gene: TRBV5-8; CDR3 DNA: TGTGCCAGCAGTTTGGCGGGTACTTATCAGCCCCAGCATTTT; CDR3 protein: CASSLAGTYQPQHF
clone size: few; D gene: TRBD2; J gene: TRBJ2-3; V gene: TRBV6-2/TRBV6-3; CDR3 DNA: TGTGCCAGCAGTTCAATAGCGGGGAGCCTCACAGATACGCAGTATTTT; CDR3 protein: CASSSIAGSLTDTQYF
clone size: NA; D gene: NA; J gene: TRBJ1-1; V gene: TRBV9; CDR3 DNA: TGTGCCAGCAGCGTAGGGGGGAATGGGCCTGAAGCTTTCTTT; CDR3 protein: CASSVGGNGPEAFF
clone size: few; D gene: TRBD1; J gene: TRBJ1-1; V gene: TRBV5-6; CDR3 DNA: TGTGCCAGCAGCTTGGCCGGGACAGTGAACACTGAAGCTTTCTTT; CDR3 protein: CASSLAGTVNTEAFF
clone size: NA; D gene: NA; J gene: TRBJ1-1; V gene: TRBV19; CDR3 DNA: TGTGCCAGTAGTATTAGGCACAATGAAGCTTTCTTT; CDR3 protein: CASSIRHNEAFF
clone size: few; D gene: TRBD2; J gene: TRBJ2-2; V gene: TRBV7-9; CDR3 DNA: TGTGCCAGCAGCGCCCCGACTAGCGGCCTCGCGAACACCGGGGAGCTGTTTTTT; CDR3 protein: CASSAPTSGLANTGELFF
clone size: few; D gene: NA; J gene: TRBJ2-7; V gene: TRBV10-2; CDR3 DNA: TGCGCCAGCAGTGAGTTAGGCAGGGACCCTTACGAGCAGTACTTC; CDR3 protein: CASSELGRDPYEQYF
clone size: NA; D gene: NA; J gene: TRBJ2-3; V gene: TRBV2; CDR3 DNA: TGTGCCACCCTGGACACCACAGATACGCAGTATTTT; CDR3 protein: CATLDTTDTQYF
clone size: NA; D gene: NA; J gene: TRBJ2-5; V gene: TRBV28; CDR3 DNA: TGTGCCAGCAGTTTTACGCCCCGAATAGGCCAAGAGACCCAGTACTTC; CDR3 protein: CASSFTPRIGQETQYF
clone size: few; D gene: NA; J gene: TRBJ2-4; V gene: TRBV20-1; CDR3 DNA: TGCAGTGCTAGAAGGAGGGCGGACAAAAACATTCAGTACTTC; CDR3 protein: CSARRRADKNIQYF
clone size: few; D gene: TRBD2; J gene: TRBJ2-3; V gene: TRBV29-1; CDR3 DNA: TGCAGCGTTGATATGGAGACTAGCGGGGGTCCGACTAGCACAGATACGCAGTATTTT; CDR3 protein: CSVDMETSGGPTSTDTQYF
clone size: few; D gene: TRBD1; J gene: TRBJ2-3; V gene: TRBV5-5; CDR3 DNA: TGTGCCAGCAGCCACCCGGACGTCCGGGACAGAGACACAGATACGCAGTATTTT; CDR3 protein: CASSHPDVRDRDTDTQYF
clone size: NA; D gene: NA; J gene: TRBJ1-4; V gene: TRBV6-1; CDR3 DNA: TGTGCCAGCAACGACATAAATGAAAAACTGTTTTTT; CDR3 protein: CASNDINEKLFF
clone size: few; D gene: NA; J gene: TRBJ1-2; V gene: TRBV4-2; CDR3 DNA: TGTGCCAGCAGCCCCAAGGGACTCGGAGACTATGGCTACACCTTC; CDR3 protein: CASSPKGLGDYGYTF
clone size: NA; D gene: NA; J gene: TRBJ2-5; V gene: TRBV18; CDR3 DNA: TGTGCCAGCTCACCAACAGGAGGAGGGGGAGAGACCCAGTACTTC; CDR3 protein: CASSPTGGGGETQYF
clone size: NA; D gene: NA; J gene: TRBJ1-5; V gene: TRBV7-2; CDR3 DNA: TGTGCCAGCAGCTTATGGAGGCGACTGGGTCTTCATCAGCCCCAGCATTTT; CDR3 protein: CASSLWRRLGLHQPQHF
clone size: NA; D gene: NA; J gene: TRBJ1-2; V gene: TRBV27; CDR3 DNA: TGTGCCAGCAGTCCACAGGCCGAGCGGGGTCTATATGGCTACACCTTC; CDR3 protein: CASSPQAERGLYGYTF
clone size: few; D gene: NA; J gene: TRBJ2-1; V gene: TRBV27; CDR3 DNA: TGTGCCAGCAGTTCCCAGACTCCCAGCTCCTACAATGAGCAGTTCTTC; CDR3 protein: CASSSQTPSSYNEQFF
clone size: once; D gene: NA; J gene: TRBJ1-2; V gene: TRBV12-3/TRBV12-4; CDR3 DNA: TGTGCCAGCAGTTTAGCGCTCATCTACGGCTACACCTTC; CDR3 protein: CASSLALIYGYTF
clone size: few; D gene: TRBD1; J gene: TRBJ1-2; V gene: TRBV27; CDR3 DNA: TGTGCCAGCAGTACCGGACAGGGAGATGGCTACACCTTC; CDR3 protein: CASSTGQGDGYTF
clone size: NA; D gene: NA; J gene: TRBJ2-1; V gene: TRBV6-2/TRBV6-3; CDR3 DNA: TGTGCCAGCAGCCCCCTTGACCGACAGGTCTCGTATGAGCAGTTCTTC; CDR3 protein: CASSPLDRQVSYEQFF
clone size: NA; D gene: NA; J gene: TRBJ1-1; V gene: TRBV19; CDR3 DNA: TGTGCCAGTAGTATAGGGACGGGTAGCATGAACACTGAAGCTTTCTTT; CDR3 protein: CASSIGTGSMNTEAFF
clone size: NA; D gene: NA; J gene: TRBJ2-3; V gene: TRBV28; CDR3 DNA: TGTGCCAGCAGTTTCCCGGGCCCGGCTGTTACGCAGTATTTT; CDR3 protein: CASSFPGPAVTQYF
clone size: many; D gene: NA; J gene: TRBJ2-3; V gene: TRBV7-8; CDR3 DNA: TGTGCCAGCAGCTTAGCCCCCTATACGCAGTATTTT; CDR3 protein: CASSLAPYTQYF
clone size: NA; D gene: TRBD1; J gene: TRBJ2-1; V gene: TRBV7-2; CDR3 DNA: TGTGCCAGCAGCCTGAGGCTAGGGACAGGGAACAATGAGCAGTTCTTC; CDR3 protein: CASSLRLGTGNNEQFF
clone size: many; D gene: NA; J gene: TRBJ1-2; V gene: TRBV12-3/TRBV12-4; CDR3 DNA: TGTGCCATCCTTAATCCAGACAGAAACTATGGCTACACCTTC; CDR3 protein: CAILNPDRNYGYTF
clone size: NA; D gene: NA; J gene: TRBJ1-5; V gene: TRBV3-1; CDR3 DNA: TGTGCCAGCAGCCAAGACGACTGGGATCAGCCCCAGCATTTT; CDR3 protein: CASSQDDWDQPQHF
clone size: NA; D gene: NA; J gene: TRBJ2-2; V gene: TRBV20-1; CDR3 DNA: TGCAGTGCTAGGGGGACCGGGACCAAAAACACCGGGGAGCTGTTTTTT; CDR3 protein: CSARGTGTKNTGELFF
clone size: few; D gene: NA; J gene: TRBJ2-3; V gene: TRBV7-8; CDR3 DNA: TGTGCCAGCAGCTCACCGTCTTGGGGGGCGCAAATTTCAGATACGCAGTATTTT; CDR3 protein: CASSSPSWGAQISDTQYF
clone size: few; D gene: TRBD1; J gene: TRBJ1-2; V gene: TRBV12-3/TRBV12-4; CDR3 DNA: TGTGCCAGCAGTTTGGACACAGGGGCCTATGGCTACACCTTC; CDR3 protein: CASSLDTGAYGYTF
clone size: NA; D gene: TRBD1; J gene: TRBJ1-1; V gene: TRBV27; CDR3 DNA: TGTGCCAGCAGGACCAAGGGGGCGAACACTGAAGCTTTCTTT; CDR3 protein: CASRTKGANTEAFF
clone size: many; D gene: NA; J gene: TRBJ2-3; V gene: TRBV7-9; CDR3 DNA: TGTGCCAGCAGCTCGGGTGGCCTGGACCACACAGATACGCAGTATTTT; CDR3 protein: CASSSGGLDHTDTQYF
clone size: NA; D gene: TRBD2; J gene: TRBJ2-3; V gene: TRBV7-3; CDR3 DNA: TGTGCCAGCAGCTTAACGACGGGGGGGGCCAAAGATACGCAGTATTTT; CDR3 protein: CASSLTTGGAKDTQYF
clone size: many; D gene: TRBD1; J gene: TRBJ1-6; V gene: TRBV24-1; CDR3 DNA: TGTGCCACCAGTGATTTGGAACCTCCGGGACAGGGGATCTATAATTCACCCCTCCACTTT; CDR3 protein: CATSDLEPPGQGIYNSPLHF
clone size: few; D gene: NA; J gene: TRBJ2-3; V gene: TRBV15; CDR3 DNA: TGTGCCACCAGCAGAGTGGGTGCGGCAGATACGCAGTATTTT; CDR3 protein: CATSRVGAADTQYF
clone size: NA; D gene: TRBD2; J gene: TRBJ2-5; V gene: TRBV12-3/TRBV12-4; CDR3 DNA: TGTGCCAGCAATCGAGCGGGATTACGGGAGACCCAGTACTTC; CDR3 protein: CASNRAGLRETQYF
clone size: NA; D gene: TRBD2; J gene: TRBJ2-1; V gene: TRBV15; CDR3 DNA: TGTGCCACCAGCAGTTTGACAACTAGCGCGTCGGACAATGAGCAGTTCTTC; CDR3 protein: CATSSLTTSASDNEQFF